The text below deals with one T cell receptor (beta chain). Its cognate antigen is unknown. Germline V gene sequence: CDR1 MDHEN, CDR2 SYDVKM. The length of the CDR3 is 14 residues. V was pared by 3 bases and J by 3 bases, with 12 bases between. Only in-frame clones appear in the TCRdb table, and some are missing; sequencing was by immunoSEQ multiplex PCR. The table has around 56,000 clones, about 89% seen once. The sample comes from a study of OX40 agonist ivuxolimab in advanced cancers. Study context: Patients were dosed with the agonistic anti-OX40 (CD134) antibody ivuxolimab. Study conclusions and caveats: Dosing at 0.1 to 3.0 mg/kg was accompanied by clonal expansion of CD4+ and CD8+ blood T cells by week 6. Expanded clones belonging to CD8+ T cells outnumbered, on average, those of CD4+.

The chain combines TRBV28 with TRBJ2-7; possibly TRBD1 for D (7 bases). The receptor comes from an adult with an advanced solid tumor such as melanoma, head and neck, liver or kidney cancer. This specimen was CD4+ or CD8+ T cells sorted from blood, taken in a trial of the OX40 agonist ivuxolimab. The CDR3 region has the DNA TGTGCCAGCAGTTTCGGGGGACAGAGCTACGAGCAGTACTTC. Encoded protein: CASSFGGQSYEQYF.